This TCR beta chain stems from a study of cytomegalovirus exposure and HLA in healthy donors. Worth noting for this clone: What it binds is not known.

Notes on the study in general: In a later analysis, V- and J-gene trimming of beta chains associated with a DCLRE1C missense variant, replicated independently.

This PCR relied on a set of 60 Vbeta primers and 13 Jbeta primers. Assay used: immunoSEQ multiplex PCR; TCRdb lists only in-frame clones, some missing. The sample carries 100,000 or so clones, about 83% recorded once. The CDR3 loop spans 15 amino acids. Trimming at V came to 7 bases and at J to 0 bases, leaving 6 bases not matched to a gene. Germline-derived CDR1 and CDR2 are LNHDA and SQIVND (reference sequence). This chain connects TRBV19 to TRBJ1-5; 7 bases fit TRBD1. The sequenced sample was PBMCs. This clonotype was sampled from a female donor in good health and CMV-seronegative. The CDR3 protein is CASIETGLSNQPQHF. CDR3 bases: TGTGCCAGTATAGAGACAGGGCTTAGCAATCAGCCCCAGCATTTT.